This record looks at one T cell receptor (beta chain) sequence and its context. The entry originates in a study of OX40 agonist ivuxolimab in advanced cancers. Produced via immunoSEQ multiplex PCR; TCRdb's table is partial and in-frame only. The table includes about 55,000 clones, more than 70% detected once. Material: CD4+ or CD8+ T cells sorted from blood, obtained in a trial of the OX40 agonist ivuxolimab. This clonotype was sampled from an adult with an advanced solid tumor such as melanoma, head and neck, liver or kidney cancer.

CDR3 loop: CASSPKPPGNSPLHF. The CDR3, as DNA: TGTGCCAGCTCACCAAAGCCGCCGGGTAATTCACCCCTCCACTTT. V and J are TRBV18 and TRBJ1-6; D uncertain. The germline gives CDR1 KGHSH, CDR2 LQKENI. V gave up 2 bases and J gave up 6 bases, with 11 bases separating them. The CDR3 totals 15 residues.